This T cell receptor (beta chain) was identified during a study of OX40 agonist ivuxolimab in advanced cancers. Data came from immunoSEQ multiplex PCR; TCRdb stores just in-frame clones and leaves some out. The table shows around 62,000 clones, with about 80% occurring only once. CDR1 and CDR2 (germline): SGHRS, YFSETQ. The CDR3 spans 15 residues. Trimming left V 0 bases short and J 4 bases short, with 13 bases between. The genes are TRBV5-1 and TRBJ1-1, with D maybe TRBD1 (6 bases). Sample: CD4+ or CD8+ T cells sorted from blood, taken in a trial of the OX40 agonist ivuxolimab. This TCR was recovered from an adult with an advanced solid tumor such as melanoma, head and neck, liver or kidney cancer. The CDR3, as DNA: TGCGCCAGCAGCTTGGGACAGGTAGTCAGCACTGAAGCTTTCTTT. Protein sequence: CASSLGQVVSTEAFF.